A selection of T cell receptor beta chains follows, all from one sample in a study of vaccination effects on CD4 cells after COVID-19. The protocol was immunoSEQ multiplex PCR, while the TCRdb copy is restricted to in-frame clones and leaves out a portion. The sample lists approximately 11,000 clones; around 70% were seen once. These TCRs' antigens remain unknown. The material sequenced was CD4+ T cells from PBMCs cultured with HCoV-229E spike peptides, taken before COVID-19 vaccination. These TCRs come from a human donor who received a COVID-19 vaccine. Each CDR3 is given with its conserved first and last residue.

J | V | CDR3
TRBJ1-2 | TRBV7-2 | CASSFGQGIGGYTF
TRBJ1-2 | TRBV7-2 | CASSPGQGGIFGYTF
TRBJ2-5 | TRBV6-6 | CASSPLAGGQLGQETQYF
TRBJ2-3 | TRBV29-1 | CSVGGAGSTDTQYF
TRBJ2-1 | TRBV4-2 | CASSQGVVAVSSYNEQFF
TRBJ1-1 | TRBV12-2 | CASRPDGENTEAFF
TRBJ1-2 | TRBV29-1 | CSAQGSLESNYGYTF
TRBJ1-5 | TRBV10-2 | CASTATGQGYQPQHF
TRBJ1-1 | TRBV7-9 | CASSWRKAFF
TRBJ1-3 | TRBV18 | CASSPTGIGGNTIYF
TRBJ2-5 | TRBV6-5 | CASSYMQGGIRETQYF
TRBJ1-1 | TRBV30 | CAWRPRQLGEAEAFF
TRBJ1-1 | TRBV25-1 | CASRTLNTEAFF
TRBJ1-4 | TRBV28 | CASSSGQGGKLFF
TRBJ1-2 | TRBV12-3/TRBV12-4 | CASTGVGAPGYTF
TRBJ2-3 | TRBV7-2 | CASSQTSSTDTQYF
TRBJ2-7 | TRBV6-5 | CASSYQQGPYEQYF
TRBJ1-5 | TRBV19 | CASSSGQGDNSNQPQHF
TRBJ1-1 | TRBV4-2 | CASSQPGHRNTEAFF
TRBJ2-6 | TRBV25-1 | CASSEWGTGAGANVLTF
TRBJ2-7 | TRBV28 | CASSAPGQGRYEQYF
TRBJ1-4 | TRBV7-9 | CASLSAGGGEKLFF
TRBJ1-1 | TRBV30 | CAWRYRGRPKSDEAFF
TRBJ1-1 | TRBV5-1 | CASTWGGPNTEAFF
TRBJ2-1 | TRBV15 | CATSLGETGQFF
TRBJ1-1 | TRBV5-5 | CASSLDPGTMNTEAFF
TRBJ1-3 | TRBV9 | CASSPWGREGNTIYF
TRBJ2-2 | TRBV30 | CAWSGPGGELFF
TRBJ2-7 | TRBV4-2 | CASSLSRAESSYEQYF
TRBJ1-4 | TRBV6-1 | CASSDGGLDEKLFF
TRBJ1-3 | TRBV18 | CASSPRGGEDTIYF
TRBJ1-1 | TRBV18 | CASSPGQQNTEAFF
TRBJ1-2 | TRBV6-5 | CASSLRGVGYTF
TRBJ2-2 | TRBV7-2 | CASSPRVSANTGELFF
TRBJ1-6 | TRBV5-6 | CASSPYRGGNSPLHF
TRBJ1-1 | TRBV30 | CAWSGPREAFF
TRBJ1-6 | TRBV13 | CASSLERGSPLHF
TRBJ1-4 | TRBV5-1 | CASSLLGFREKLFF
TRBJ1-5 | TRBV7-2 | CASSLGDRVQPQHF
TRBJ1-4 | TRBV18 | CASSPRDRGDNEKLFF
TRBJ1-1 | TRBV2 | CASTTGGAGTEAFF
TRBJ2-2 | TRBV30 | CAWSRRRNTGELFF
TRBJ2-7 | TRBV14 | CASSPGTSYEQYF
TRBJ1-3 | TRBV6-1 | CASSDGRSIDTIYF
TRBJ2-1 | TRBV27 | CASRTGSYNEQFF
TRBJ1-4 | TRBV30 | CAWSVFIFATNEKLFF
TRBJ1-6 | TRBV6-5 | CASTQKGVNSPLHF
TRBJ1-1 | TRBV15 | CATSRPYRTMNTEAFF
TRBJ1-1 | TRBV5-1 | CASSLVGQGANTEAFF
TRBJ2-2 | TRBV27 | CASSQNTGELFF
TRBJ1-2 | TRBV29-1 | CSVDLKTGVYGYTF
TRBJ1-1 | TRBV6-1 | CASSGGWPGRGTEAFF
TRBJ2-3 | TRBV5-4 | CASSSTSGARTDTQYF